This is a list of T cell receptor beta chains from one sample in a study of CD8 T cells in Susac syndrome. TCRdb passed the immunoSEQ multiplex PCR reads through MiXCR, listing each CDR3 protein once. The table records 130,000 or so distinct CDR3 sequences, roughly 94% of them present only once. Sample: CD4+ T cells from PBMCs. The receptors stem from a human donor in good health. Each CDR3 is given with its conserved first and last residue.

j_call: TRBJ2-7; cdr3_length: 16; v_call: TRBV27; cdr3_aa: CASSFSLLAGTYEQYF
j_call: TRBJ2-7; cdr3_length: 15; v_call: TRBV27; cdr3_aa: CASTPQGSALYEQYF
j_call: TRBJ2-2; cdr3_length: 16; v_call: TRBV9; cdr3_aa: CASSVAPGTDLGELFF
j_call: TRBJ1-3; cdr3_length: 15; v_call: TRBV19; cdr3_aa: CASSIGGHSGNTIYF
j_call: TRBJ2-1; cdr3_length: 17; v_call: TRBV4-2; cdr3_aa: CASSPSVTSGSKGPKFF
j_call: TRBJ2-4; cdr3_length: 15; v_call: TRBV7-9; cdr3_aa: CASSGTGLAKNIQYF
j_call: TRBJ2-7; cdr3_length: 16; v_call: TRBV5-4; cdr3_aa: CASSLGLAGVVYEQYF
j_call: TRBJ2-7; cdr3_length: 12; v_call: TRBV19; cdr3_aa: CASSTTFGEQYF
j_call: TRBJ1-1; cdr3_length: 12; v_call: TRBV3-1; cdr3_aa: CASSQANTEAFF
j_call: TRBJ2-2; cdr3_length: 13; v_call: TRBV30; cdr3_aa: CAWCRGNTGELFF
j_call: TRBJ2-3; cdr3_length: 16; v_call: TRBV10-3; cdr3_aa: CAISERLQGSTDTQYF
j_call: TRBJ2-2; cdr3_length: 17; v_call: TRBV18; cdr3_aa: CASSPIIAGSNTGELFF
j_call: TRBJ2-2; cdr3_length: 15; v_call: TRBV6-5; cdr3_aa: CASNLIRRSTGELFF
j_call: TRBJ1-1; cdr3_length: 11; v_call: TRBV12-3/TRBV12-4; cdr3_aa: CASTDRAEAFF
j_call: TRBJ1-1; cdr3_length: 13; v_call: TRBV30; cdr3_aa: CAWSPLVNTEAFF
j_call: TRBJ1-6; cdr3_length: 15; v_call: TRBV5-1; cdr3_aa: CASSLIQGGNSPLHF